This is a list of T cell receptor beta chains from one sample in a study of shared clonotypes between healthy human individuals. TCRdb's table, derived via immunoSEQ multiplex PCR, lists solely in-frame clones and lacks some. The sample lists about 2.1 million clones; 85% to 95% were seen once. Sequenced input: naive CD8+ T cells from PBMCs. Receptors were obtained from a man aged 18 to 29 in good health. Some clones in this sample may be carry-over from other donors' samples. The CDR3 runs from the conserved cysteine through the conserved F or W. D genes are given only for firm matches. Size tells how often a clone was seen (once, few, many) or the class of an expanded clone, and some rows leave it out.

d_call j_call v_call clone_size cdr3_aa cdr3_nt
NA TRBJ2-7 TRBV15 NA CATSRGLTYEQYF TGTGCCACCAGCAGGGGTCTTACCTACGAGCAGTACTTC
TRBD1 TRBJ1-1 TRBV7-9 few CASSLGYRDRGRGTEAFF TGTGCCAGCAGCTTAGGGTATCGCGACAGGGGCCGCGGGACTGAAGCTTTCTTT
NA TRBJ1-4 TRBV7-9 NA CASSHPEQWGDEKLFF TGTGCCAGCAGCCACCCCGAACAGTGGGGTGATGAAAAACTGTTTTTT
NA TRBJ2-7 TRBV4-1 NA CASSQDDGYGDEQYF TGCGCCAGCAGCCAAGACGACGGTTATGGCGACGAGCAGTACTTC
TRBD1 TRBJ1-2 TRBV6-5 NA CASSKDGTGDGYTF TGTGCCAGCAGCAAAGACGGGACAGGAGATGGCTACACCTTC
NA TRBJ1-5 TRBV14 NA CASSQRGPYRVRNQPQHF TGTGCCAGCAGCCAGAGGGGTCCCTACAGGGTTCGTAATCAGCCCCAGCATTTT
TRBD2 TRBJ2-5 TRBV6-5 NA CASSYYQLGGQETQYF TGTGCCAGCAGTTATTACCAGTTGGGGGGGCAAGAGACCCAGTACTTC
NA TRBJ2-1 TRBV7-3 NA CASSLVRRDRDNEQFF TGTGCCAGCAGCTTAGTACGGAGGGACAGAGACAATGAGCAGTTCTTC
TRBD2 TRBJ2-1 TRBV4-1 NA CASSQASGFSYNEQFF TGCGCCAGCAGCCAGGCTAGCGGGTTCTCCTACAATGAGCAGTTCTTC
TRBD2 TRBJ2-7 TRBV28 NA CASRPRDGRYEQYF TGTGCCAGCAGGCCCCGAGACGGGAGGTACGAGCAGTACTTC
NA TRBJ1-2 TRBV5-6 NA CASSSSPRGRTTYGYTF TGTGCCAGCAGCTCCAGCCCCAGGGGTCGAACTACCTATGGCTACACCTTC
NA TRBJ1-2 TRBV28 NA CASSQGTEGYTF TGTGCCAGCAGTCAGGGGACGGAAGGCTACACCTTC
NA TRBJ2-7 TRBV27 NA CASSYRDGAYEQYF TGTGCCAGCAGTTACCGGGACGGGGCCTACGAGCAGTACTTC
TRBD1 TRBJ2-5 TRBV4-3 NA CASSQDRVGETQYF TGCGCCAGCAGCCAGGACAGGGTGGGGGAGACCCAGTACTTC
NA TRBJ1-5 TRBV6-5 once CASRSKWSNQPQHF TGTGCCAGCAGGAGCAAGTGGAGCAATCAGCCCCAGCATTTT
NA TRBJ2-1 TRBV10-3 once CAIGNEQFF TGTGCCATCGGGAATGAGCAGTTCTTC
NA TRBJ1-3 TRBV6-1 NA CASIDGYSGNTIYF TGTGCCAGCATAGACGGCTACTCTGGAAACACCATATATTTT
NA TRBJ2-1 TRBV7-9 NA CASSLGSGVSNEQFF TGTGCCAGCAGCTTAGGTTCGGGAGTGAGTAATGAGCAGTTCTTC
NA TRBJ2-5 TRBV28 NA CASSPLAKQETQYF TGTGCCAGCAGCCCTTTGGCAAAGCAAGAGACCCAGTACTTC
NA TRBJ1-2 TRBV7-9 NA CAVGRGPNYGYTF TGTGCCGTTGGGAGGGGCCCTAACTATGGCTACACCTTC
TRBD1 TRBJ2-1 TRBV27 NA CASTGGSYNEQFF TGTGCCAGCACAGGGGGATCTTACAATGAGCAGTTCTTC
NA TRBJ1-4 TRBV27 NA CASSFFSGSYNEKLFF TGTGCCAGCAGTTTTTTTTCCGGGTCTTATAATGAAAAACTGTTTTTT
NA TRBJ2-7 TRBV9 NA CASSVGGNEQYF TGTGCCAGCAGCGTAGGTGGGAACGAGCAGTACTTC
NA TRBJ2-1 TRBV7-9 NA CASSGTHNEQFF TGTGCCAGCAGCGGAACACACAATGAGCAGTTCTTC
NA TRBJ2-7 TRBV29-1 NA CSVVNRADNEQYF TGCAGCGTTGTAAACAGGGCCGATAACGAGCAGTACTTC
NA TRBJ1-1 TRBV7-8 NA CASSFALGDKNTEAFF TGTGCCAGCAGCTTTGCCCTTGGCGACAAGAACACTGAAGCTTTCTTT
TRBD2 TRBJ2-7 TRBV6-1 NA CASSRIAGEIYEQYF TGTGCCAGCAGCCGTATAGCGGGAGAGATATACGAGCAGTACTTC
NA TRBJ2-7 TRBV27 NA CASSLSWPPSGWGYEQYF TGTGCCAGCAGTTTATCTTGGCCCCCCTCGGGGTGGGGCTACGAGCAGTACTTC
TRBD1 TRBJ2-7 TRBV11-2 NA CASRGGQGYEQYF TGTGCCAGCAGAGGGGGACAGGGCTACGAGCAGTACTTC
NA TRBJ2-3 TRBV6-1 NA CASSELRERVFTDTQYF TGTGCCAGCAGTGAATTGAGGGAGCGGGTCTTCACAGATACGCAGTATTTT
TRBD1 TRBJ2-7 TRBV7-8 NA CASSLGGTGSYEQYF TGTGCCAGCAGCTTAGGCGGGACAGGCTCCTACGAGCAGTACTTC
NA TRBJ1-1 TRBV27 NA CASSLGGGGGEAFF TGTGCCAGCAGTTTAGGGGGAGGTGGAGGTGAAGCTTTCTTT
TRBD2 TRBJ2-7 TRBV9 NA CASSVASGPSYEQYF TGTGCCAGCAGCGTAGCTAGCGGGCCCTCCTACGAGCAGTACTTC
NA TRBJ1-1 TRBV7-6 few CASSQGQMVEAFF TGTGCCAGCAGCCAAGGACAGATGGTTGAAGCTTTCTTT
TRBD2 TRBJ2-2 TRBV4-1 NA CASSQDNSGRAPGELFF TGCGCCAGCAGCCAAGATAACAGTGGGAGGGCCCCCGGGGAGCTGTTTTTT
NA TRBJ2-1 TRBV19 NA CASNSRRDGYNEQFF TGTGCCAGTAACAGCCGCCGGGACGGCTACAATGAGCAGTTCTTC
TRBD1 TRBJ1-5 TRBV5-1 NA CASSLGPGQGNQPQHF TGCGCCAGCAGCTTGGGACCAGGACAGGGCAATCAGCCCCAGCATTTT
TRBD1 TRBJ2-3 TRBV27 NA CASGRTGGSTDTQYF TGTGCCAGCGGCAGGACAGGGGGCTCAACAGATACGCAGTATTTT
NA TRBJ2-3 TRBV4-1 NA CASSQGRGSSTDTQYF TGCGCCAGCAGCCAGGGCCGGGGGAGCAGCACAGATACGCAGTATTTT
TRBD1 TRBJ2-7 TRBV18 once CASSLGTGLSYEQYF TGTGCCAGCTCCCTAGGGACAGGGCTTTCCTACGAGCAGTACTTC
NA TRBJ1-2 TRBV27 NA CASSPLFPGGYTF TGTGCCAGCAGTCCCCTTTTCCCGGGGGGCTACACCTTC
NA TRBJ2-7 TRBV5-4 NA CASRTTASAYEQYF TGTGCCAGCAGAACTACGGCGTCTGCCTACGAGCAGTACTTC
NA TRBJ1-2 TRBV27 NA CASSSAGVSIYGYTF TGTGCCAGCAGTTCCGCAGGGGTTTCTATCTATGGCTACACCTTC
TRBD2 TRBJ2-5 TRBV7-9 NA CASSLRTSGRYQETQYF TGTGCCAGCAGCTTGAGGACTAGCGGGAGGTATCAAGAGACCCAGTACTTC
TRBD1 TRBJ2-7 TRBV27 NA CASSPGPGQGANEQYF TGTGCCAGCAGTCCAGGACCGGGACAGGGGGCCAACGAGCAGTACTTC
NA TRBJ1-1 TRBV5-1 NA CASSLGWLNTEAFF TGCGCCAGCAGCTTGGGATGGCTGAACACTGAAGCTTTCTTT
TRBD1 TRBJ1-2 TRBV5-4 NA CASSGRQGADYGYTF TGTGCCAGCAGCGGTCGACAGGGGGCTGACTATGGCTACACCTTC